Only a few counts were recorded for the clone carrying this T cell receptor (beta chain). Its target is unknown. The data were taken from a study of regulatory T cells in long-lasting Graves disease. Study-wide findings and caveats: It is possible that accuracy was reduced by the small size of the sample. With 2,500 to 3,500 shared public clonotypes, persistent patients exceeded new patients, who shared about 1,000. Persistent disease exhibited a predilection for TRBV28, TRBJ1-2 and TRBJ2-5.

CDR3 regions were amplified by Arm-PCR using iRepertoire HTBI primers to build TCR beta libraries. TCRdb itself ran the multiplex PCR reads through MiXCR, one entry per CDR3 protein. The table has 400,000 to 500,000 distinct CDR3 sequences, more than 20% seen once. Germline CDR1 SEHNR, CDR2 FQNEAQ (reference sequence). The CDR3 is 15 amino acids. V lost 2 bases, J lost 2 bases, and 10 bases lay in between. Indicated time point: persistent/refractory GD, antithyroid drugs over 5 years with positive TRAb. The authors made the TCR library using RNA they extracted from PBMCs. Into tubes containing EDTA, approximately 9 milliliters of peripheral blood were drawn.

The receptor was derived from a female donor with Graves disease. The chain combines TRBV7-9 with TRBJ2-1; no firm D call. The sample was peripheral blood mononuclear cells (PBMCs), taken when the disease was refractory, from a patient treated with antithyroid drugs. DNA for the CDR3: TGTGCCAGCAGCTTAATAATTAGCCCCTACAATGAGCAGTTCTTC. It translates to CASSLIISPYNEQFF.